The rows below give T cell receptor beta chains drawn from one sample of a study of technical replicates of blood from a handful of donors. The protocol was immunoSEQ multiplex PCR, while the TCRdb copy is restricted to in-frame clones and leaves out a portion. The top ten hold about 0.37% of the sample, which has around 81,000 clones, more than 90% seen once. The sample was T cells isolated from PBMCs. These receptors were taken from a human donor in good health. Each CDR3 is given with its conserved first and last residue. The D gene is left open where the match is weak. The size entry is marked missing in some rows and otherwise reads once, few, many or a size class.

abundance: -
d_gene: -
v_gene: TRBV6-5
CDR3aa: CASSLSSGARDEQFF

abundance: -
d_gene: TRBD1
v_gene: TRBV10-1
CDR3aa: CASSQLPGGFAFF

abundance: -
d_gene: TRBD2
v_gene: TRBV2
CDR3aa: CASRGLAGWTDTQYF

abundance: once
d_gene: TRBD2
v_gene: TRBV30
CDR3aa: CAWTHREATGEQYF

abundance: -
d_gene: -
v_gene: TRBV7-9
CDR3aa: CASSGAGTYTLHYEQYF

abundance: -
d_gene: TRBD2
v_gene: TRBV9
CDR3aa: CASSVGGTSGASYEQYF

abundance: -
d_gene: TRBD2
v_gene: TRBV4-3
CDR3aa: CASSQVLAGAYNEQFF

abundance: -
d_gene: -
v_gene: TRBV13
CDR3aa: CASSLGDTLSYEQYF

abundance: -
d_gene: TRBD1
v_gene: TRBV5-6
CDR3aa: CASSPLQGGSYNEQFF

abundance: -
d_gene: TRBD1
v_gene: TRBV27
CDR3aa: CASSWDRGSQPQHF

abundance: -
d_gene: TRBD1
v_gene: TRBV6-5
CDR3aa: CASSYSGTAPSQYF

abundance: -
d_gene: TRBD1
v_gene: TRBV6-5
CDR3aa: CASSYGQVNYGYTF

abundance: -
d_gene: TRBD2
v_gene: TRBV30
CDR3aa: CAWNGGSGTVSYEQYF

abundance: -
d_gene: TRBD1
v_gene: TRBV25-1
CDR3aa: CASSVPRGYQETQYF

abundance: -
d_gene: -
v_gene: TRBV13
CDR3aa: CASSLDSSETASNYGYTF

abundance: -
d_gene: TRBD2
v_gene: TRBV28
CDR3aa: CASSFVLAGYNEQFF

abundance: -
d_gene: -
v_gene: TRBV18
CDR3aa: CASSPGQQETQYF

abundance: -
d_gene: TRBD2
v_gene: TRBV6-5
CDR3aa: CASSKLAGDYEQYF

abundance: once
d_gene: -
v_gene: TRBV10-3
CDR3aa: CAISESGREGGYEQYF

abundance: -
d_gene: -
v_gene: TRBV6-1
CDR3aa: CASSGTEAYEQYF

abundance: -
d_gene: -
v_gene: TRBV7-6
CDR3aa: CASSSLGGPAGSPQHF

abundance: -
d_gene: TRBD2
v_gene: TRBV7-9
CDR3aa: CASSLGLAESYEQYF

abundance: -
d_gene: TRBD1
v_gene: TRBV9
CDR3aa: CASSVGLGRGSLGELFF

abundance: -
d_gene: -
v_gene: TRBV11-3
CDR3aa: CASSLGHPMNTEAFF

abundance: -
d_gene: -
v_gene: TRBV29-1
CDR3aa: CSVGTGDPRSGANVLTF

abundance: -
d_gene: -
v_gene: TRBV2
CDR3aa: CASSEAKMAVYEQYF

abundance: -
d_gene: -
v_gene: TRBV28
CDR3aa: CASSYIETSYNEQFF

abundance: -
d_gene: -
v_gene: TRBV21-1
CDR3aa: CASTSEGGSTEAFF

abundance: -
d_gene: -
v_gene: TRBV11-2
CDR3aa: CASSPGGGRELFF

abundance: -
d_gene: TRBD2
v_gene: TRBV2
CDR3aa: CASSRGGGDFSYEQYF

abundance: -
d_gene: TRBD2
v_gene: TRBV6-1
CDR3aa: CATEAGFIDEQFF

abundance: -
d_gene: -
v_gene: TRBV6-5
CDR3aa: CASSYSSGERPQHF

abundance: -
d_gene: TRBD2
v_gene: TRBV9
CDR3aa: CASSGTSGGETQYF

abundance: -
d_gene: -
v_gene: TRBV5-6
CDR3aa: CASSLPPTGTRDEQYF

abundance: -
d_gene: -
v_gene: TRBV6-1
CDR3aa: CASSEAPGKFETQYF

abundance: once
d_gene: -
v_gene: TRBV28
CDR3aa: CASSSYRNTEAFF

abundance: -
d_gene: -
v_gene: TRBV5-6
CDR3aa: CASSTIRVRGYTF

abundance: -
d_gene: TRBD2
v_gene: TRBV7-9
CDR3aa: CASSFPGTSGRGFNEQFF

abundance: -
d_gene: TRBD2
v_gene: TRBV7-9
CDR3aa: CASSLPTGGAYEQYF

abundance: -
d_gene: -
v_gene: TRBV7-9
CDR3aa: CASSTTRSGNTIYF

abundance: -
d_gene: TRBD1
v_gene: TRBV7-9
CDR3aa: CASSSGQGPGELFF

abundance: -
d_gene: -
v_gene: TRBV21-1
CDR3aa: CASSKAFKGGDF

abundance: -
d_gene: TRBD2
v_gene: TRBV5-1
CDR3aa: CASSLGPSGVENEQFF

abundance: -
d_gene: TRBD2
v_gene: TRBV5-8
CDR3aa: CASSLALATDTQYF

abundance: -
d_gene: -
v_gene: TRBV14
CDR3aa: CASSQVANYGYTF

abundance: -
d_gene: TRBD2
v_gene: TRBV7-3
CDR3aa: CASSLNAGGNTGELFF

abundance: -
d_gene: TRBD2
v_gene: TRBV4-3
CDR3aa: CASSQDGALAAYNEQFF

abundance: -
d_gene: -
v_gene: TRBV11-1
CDR3aa: CASSLGGDTEAFF

abundance: once
d_gene: TRBD1
v_gene: TRBV29-1
CDR3aa: CSVEEGTGEYEQYF

abundance: -
d_gene: -
v_gene: TRBV5-4
CDR3aa: CASSLDGGNYEQYF

abundance: -
d_gene: -
v_gene: TRBV29-1
CDR3aa: CSVVGGWTYEQYF

abundance: -
d_gene: TRBD2
v_gene: TRBV7-9
CDR3aa: CASSGQREGQETQYF